A single sample is the source of the 32 T cell receptor beta chains below, sequenced in a study of beta chain features in type 1 diabetes. Investigators reverse transcribed all isolated RNA, so they sequenced expressed TCRB transcripts. Libraries were prepared by immunoSEQ multiplex PCR; TCRdb keeps only in-frame clonotypes and omits some of them. The sample holds roughly 45,000 clones, approximately 53% seen once. Sequencing was carried out using stem cell memory CD4+ T cells from blood. All receptors derive from a woman aged 25-40 years in good health.

This clone has just one count. The V and J genes are TRBV25-1 and TRBJ1-2, with TRBD1 matching 7 bases. V was pared by 5 bases and J by 5 bases, with 11 bases of the junction left unmatched. CDR1 is MGHDK, CDR2 SYGVNS, per germline. The CDR3 consists of 15 residues. The CDR3: CASSSPGQTLYGYTF. In DNA, the CDR3 is TGTGCCAGCAGTTCTCCGGGACAGACGCTTTATGGCTACACCTTC.

This chain joins TRBV11-3 and TRBJ2-1; the D gene is possibly TRBD1 (6 bases). This CDR3 contains 13 residues. Between the trimmed V and J ends, which lost 4 bases and 7 bases, there was a span of 11 bases. CDR1 and CDR2 from the germline V gene are SGHNT and YENEEA. CDR3 sequence: CASSSQGGNEQFF. The CDR3 DNA follows: TGTGCCAGCAGCTCCCAAGGGGGAAATGAGCAGTTCTTC.

The sample holds many counts of this clone. The genes are TRBV18 and TRBJ2-1, with 10 bases matching TRBD2. V dropped 0 bases and J dropped 4; count of bases not matched to a gene: 6. Germline CDR1 KGHSH, CDR2 LQKENI. This CDR3 is 17 amino acids long. CDR3 protein: CASSPPSSGSKYNEQFF. Written as DNA, the CDR3 is TGTGCCAGCTCACCACCCTCTAGCGGGAGTAAGTACAATGAGCAGTTCTTC.

The V gene is TRBV28, the J gene TRBJ2-1, with 9 bases aligning to TRBD2. Germline CDR1 and CDR2: MDHEN and SYDVKM. J gave up 10 bases and V 7 bases, and 14 bases lay outside the gene matches. CDR3 length: 15 residues. CDR3 loop: CASTTGGLARGEQFF. DNA for the CDR3: TGTGCCAGCACCACCGGGGGACTAGCTAGAGGGGAGCAGTTCTTC.

The V call is TRBV30, the J call TRBJ2-1; no clear D. The germline CDR1 and CDR2 sequences are GTSNPN and SVGIG (reference sequence). This CDR3 has 12 residues. Trimming removed 7 bases at V and 0 bases at J, with 7 bases between. This CDR3 is CALRSSYNEQFF. In DNA form, the CDR3 reads TGTGCCTTAAGGAGCTCCTACAATGAGCAGTTCTTC.

This clone has more than one count but fewer than ten. At one end, the junction sequence differs from germline, possibly due to a read error. This chain links TRBV25-1 with TRBJ2-1; D may be TRBD2 (5 bases). Germline values: CDR1 MGHDK, CDR2 SYGVNS. The CDR3 sequence is 14 residues long. CDR3 sequence reads: CASSESASWHDQFF. For the CDR3, the DNA is TGTGCCAGCAGTGAATCCGCTAGCTGGCATGATCAGTTCTTC.

The gene calls are TRBV7-2 and TRBJ2-7; tentative D call: TRBD2 (6 bases). Germline-derived CDR1 and CDR2 are SGHTA and FQGNSA. V was pared by 3 bases and J by 7 bases, with 16 bases between. This CDR3 has 14 amino acids. Here the CDR3 DNA reads TGTGCCAGCAGCTTCCGGGAGCCTTCAGGGGAGCAGTACTTC. Amino acid sequence: CASSFREPSGEQYF.

The chain uses TRBV5-1 and TRBJ2-1; 7 bases line up with TRBD2. CDR3 size: 13 residues. Germline values: CDR1 SGHRS, CDR2 YFSETQ. V shed 2 bases, J shed 11 bases, and the junction held 7 bases outside the gene matches. CDR3 DNA: TGCGCCAGCAGCTTCGGGACTACGGGAAAGCAGTTCTTC. Protein sequence: CASSFGTTGKQFF. Filled out from reference TRBV5-1 and TRBJ2-1, the complete variable domain reads KAGVTQTPRYLIKTRGQQVTLSCSPISGHRSVSWYQQTPGQGLQFLFEYFSETQRNKGNFPGRFSGRQFSNSRSEMNVSTLELGDSALYLCASSFGTTGKQFFGPGTRLTVL.

V is TRBV11-2 and J is TRBJ2-5; 8 bases are a match to TRBD1. The CDR3 length is 13 residues. Germline CDR1 SGHAT, CDR2 FQNNGV. The ends lost 5 bases at V and 7 bases at J; junction bases unmatched: 6. The CDR3 DNA sequence: TGTGCCAGCAGCGACCGGACAGGGTTGACCCAGTACTTC. As protein: CASSDRTGLTQYF.

The chain uses TRBV7-2 and TRBJ2-2; D may be TRBD1 (5 bases). The CDR3 spans 15 residues. The V end was cut by 2 bases, the J end by 2 bases, with 9 bases between. Germline CDR1 and CDR2: SGHTA and FQGNSA. The CDR3 is CASSLRQGNTGELFF. Here the CDR3 DNA reads TGTGCCAGCAGCTTAAGGCAGGGTAACACCGGGGAGCTGTTTTTT. Looking up the rest from reference TRBV7-2 and TRBJ2-2 gives the full variable domain: GAGVSQSPSNKVTEKGKDVELRCDPISGHTALYWYRQSLGQGLEFLIYFQGNSAPDKSGLPSDRFSAERTGGSVSTLTIQRTQQEDSAVYLCASSLRQGNTGELFFGEGSRLTVL.

In its sample, this clone was seen a few times. The V call is TRBV29-1, the J call TRBJ2-7; TRBD2 is a possible D gene (6 bases). The CDR3 sequence is 12 residues long. Germline loops: CDR1 SQVTM, CDR2 ANQGSEA. Between the trimmed V and J ends, which lost 6 bases and 2 bases, there was a span of 11 bases. In DNA form, the CDR3 reads TGCAGCGTCCAACGGGGGACCTACGAGCAGTACTTC. This encodes CSVQRGTYEQYF.

This chain connects TRBV2 to TRBJ1-3; D is ambiguous. CDR3 length: 13 amino acids. V was clipped by 10 bases and J by 0 bases, with 10 bases between them. Germline V CDR1 and CDR2: SNHLY, FYNNEI. CDR3 sequence: CATGSYSGNTIYF. The CDR3 DNA is TGTGCCACCGGGTCTTACTCTGGAAACACCATATATTTT.

V is TRBV14 and J is TRBJ1-1; maybe TRBD1 (5 bases). The germline V gene has CDR1 SGHDN and CDR2 FVKESK. V lost 0 bases to trimming and J lost 8 bases, with 10 bases between them. The CDR3 length is 13 residues. This CDR3 is CASSQEGRTEAFF. In nucleotides, the CDR3 is TGTGCCAGCAGCCAAGAAGGGAGGACAGAAGCTTTCTTT.

The J gene is TRBJ2-3, the V gene TRBV11-2, with 7 bases matching TRBD2. J lost 1 base, V lost 4 bases, and 11 bases had no gene match. The CDR3 extends over 17 amino acids. Looked up from germline, CDR1 is SGHAT and CDR2 is FQNNGV. The CDR3 region has the DNA TGTGCCAGCAGCTCCCTAAGAAGCGGGACCGGCACAGATACGCAGTATTTT. Its protein is CASSSLRSGTGTDTQYF.

V gene TRBV28 combines with J gene TRBJ2-3; 11 bases fit TRBD2. Germline CDR1 MDHEN, CDR2 SYDVKM. The CDR3 is made up of 19 amino acids. V dropped 3 bases and J dropped 2; count of bases not matched to a gene: 13. This CDR3 reads CASSLVTSGSYITTDTQYF. In DNA form, the CDR3 reads TGTGCCAGCAGTTTGGTAACTAGCGGGAGTTATATTACCACAGATACGCAGTATTTT.

This clone has a single count. This chain connects TRBV4-3 to TRBJ2-3, with D maybe TRBD2 (5 bases). Trimming removed 1 base at V and 0 bases at J, with 14 bases between. The CDR3 contains 17 residues. In germline, CDR1 is LGHNA, CDR2 YSLEER. CDR3 region: CASSQGINPGSTDTQYF. The CDR3 DNA reads TGCGCCAGCAGCCAAGGTATTAATCCGGGAAGCACAGATACGCAGTATTTT.

The chain recombines TRBV28 with TRBJ1-5, with D hard to call. V lost 4 bases and J lost 2, with 15 bases in between. Germline loops: CDR1 MDHEN, CDR2 SYDVKM. The CDR3 has 16 residues. The DNA for the CDR3 is TGTGCCAGCAGTTCTGCGGGGTCCCTGGGCAATCAGCCCCAGCATTTT. Its protein product is CASSSAGSLGNQPQHF.

V is TRBV7-8 and J is TRBJ2-5; 8 nucleotides line up with TRBD1. The J call may be mistaken, given a closer DNA end match to TRBJ2-7. The CDR3 runs to 13 residues. Germline CDR1 reads SGHVS; CDR2 reads FQNEAQ. The CDR3 region has the DNA TGTGCCAGCGGCAGACAGGGGCATGGCGAGCAGTACTTC. Translating it yields CASGRQGHGEQYF.

The CDR3 loop is CASRRQRSDYEQYF. The CDR3 DNA reads as TGTGCCAGCAGACGTCAGAGGAGTGACTACGAGCAGTACTTC. The chain combines TRBV7-2 with TRBJ2-7; D gene ambiguous. V dropped 6 bases and J dropped 3 bases, with 15 bases sitting between them. Germline lookup yields CDR1 SGHTA and CDR2 FQGNSA. The CDR3 has 14 residues.

The chain is built from TRBV5-4 and TRBJ2-3; a weak D match, TRBD2 (6 bases). V lost 0 bases and J lost 0, with 8 bases in between. The CDR3 totals 15 residues. Germline-derived CDR1 and CDR2 are SGHNT and YYREEE (reference sequence). The CDR3 bases are TGTGCCAGCAGCTTGGCGGGGACTAGCACAGATACGCAGTATTTT. Its translation: CASSLAGTSTDTQYF.

The rearrangement joins TRBV18 to TRBJ2-3; 12 nucleotides agree with TRBD2. CDR1 KGHSH and CDR2 LQKENI come from the germline V gene. The ends lost 0 bases at V and 3 bases at J; junction bases unmatched: 4. CDR3 length: 17 residues. The CDR3 here is CASSPPYLAGGTDTQYF. The CDR3 DNA sequence: TGTGCCAGCTCACCACCATATCTAGCGGGAGGGACAGATACGCAGTATTTT. Full variable domain (rest looked up from reference TRBV18 and TRBJ2-3): NAGVMQNPRHLVRRRGQEARLRCSPMKGHSHVYWYRQLPEEGLKFMVYLQKENIIDESGMPKERFSAEFPKEGPSILRIQQVVRGDSAAYFCASSPPYLAGGTDTQYFGPGTRLTVL.

V and J are TRBV12-5 and TRBJ2-7; the D is unclear. CDR3 length: 18 residues. V lost 0 bases, J lost 2 bases, and 20 bases lay in between. Germline CDR1 reads LGHNT; CDR2 reads FRNRAP. CDR3 bases: TGTGCTAGTGGTTTGGTACTTGATGGGCCTTCGGCTCCCTACGAGCAGTACTTC. This translates into CASGLVLDGPSAPYEQYF.

The chain combines TRBV7-2 with TRBJ2-5, with 13 bases that match TRBD2. Trimming removed 5 bases from V and 5 bases from J; junction bases left unmatched: 5. Germline V lookup: CDR1 SGHTA, CDR2 FQGNSA. The CDR3 is 15 residues long. The CDR3 DNA reads TGTGCCAGCAGCAGGACTAGCGGGAGACTGGAGACCCAGTACTTC. This translates into CASSRTSGRLETQYF.

V usage is TRBV5-4 and J usage is TRBJ2-5; 10 bases agree with TRBD2. The CDR3 runs to 15 residues. J lost 11 bases, V lost 4 bases, and 14 bases had no gene match. Germline CDR1 and CDR2: SGHNT and YYREEE (reference sequence). This CDR3 is CASSRRFSGRQEQYF. CDR3 bases: TGTGCCAGCAGCAGGAGGTTTAGCGGGAGGCAAGAGCAGTACTTC.

This chain joins TRBV7-3 and TRBJ1-1, with D perhaps matching TRBD1 (5 bases). V was clipped by 4 bases and J by 6 bases, with 12 bases between them. CDR3 length: 13 amino acids. Germline assignment: CDR1 SGHTA and CDR2 FQGTGA. CDR3 sequence: CASSSTAMAEAFF. In DNA form, the CDR3 reads TGTGCCAGCAGCTCGACAGCCATGGCTGAAGCTTTCTTT.

The chain joins TRBV7-9 to TRBJ2-5, with TRBD1 matching over 9 bases. The trim removed 4 bases at V and 5 bases at J, leaving 17 bases unmatched. CDR1 and CDR2 from the germline V gene are SEHNR and FQNEAQ (reference sequence). This CDR3 contains 18 residues. CDR3 sequence (DNA): TGTGCCAGCAGCTCGGTAGTAGGGGTGACAGGGGGAGCGGAGACCCAGTACTTC. Its protein product is CASSSVVGVTGGAETQYF. The entire variable domain, with the rest obtained from reference TRBV7-9 and TRBJ2-5, is as follows: DTGVSQNPRHKITKRGQNVTFRCDPISEHNRLYWYRQTLGQGPEFLTYFQNEAQLEKSRLLSDRFSAERPKGSFSTLEIQRTEQGDSAMYLCASSSVVGVTGGAETQYFGPGTRLLVL.

CDR3 coding DNA: TGTGCCAGTACCAGGACTAGCGATAGCTCCTACGAGCAGTACTTC. It codes for CASTRTSDSSYEQYF. The V and J genes are TRBV19 and TRBJ2-7; 9 bases agree with TRBD2. Trimming cost V 7 bases and J 0 bases; bases outside gene matches: 7. CDR1 and CDR2 (germline): LNHDA, SQIVND (reference sequence). This CDR3 has 15 amino acids.

This chain links TRBV10-3 with TRBJ2-7; possibly TRBD1 for D (5 bases). The CDR3 loop spans 17 amino acids. The V gene lost 0 bases and the J gene lost 6 bases, with 21 bases spanning the gap. CDR1 and CDR2 from the germline V gene are ENHRY and SYGVKD. In nucleotides, the CDR3 is TGTGCCATCAGTGAGTCCCAAAGGGGAACAACCCGGAGCGAGCAGTACTTC. Translation gives CAISESQRGTTRSEQYF.

The chain combines TRBV19 with TRBJ2-2, with a tentative D call TRBD2 (6 bases). V was cut by 7 bases and J by 4 bases, with 19 bases left in between. The CDR3 runs to 16 residues. CDR1 LNHDA and CDR2 SQIVND come from the germline V gene (reference sequence). CDR3 residues: CASNPQRAGRTGELFF. In DNA, the CDR3 is TGTGCCAGTAACCCTCAAAGGGCGGGGCGCACCGGGGAGCTGTTTTTT.

This clone was seen once. The CDR3 DNA follows: TGTGCCAGCCAACTACAAGGCTGGTTGAACACTGAAGCTTTCTTT. Its protein is CASQLQGWLNTEAFF. The chain joins TRBV11-2 to TRBJ1-1; unclear D gene. V was pared by 8 bases and J by 0 bases, with 16 bases between. In germline, CDR1 is SGHAT, CDR2 FQNNGV. There are 15 residues in the CDR3.

The chain joins TRBV10-3 to TRBJ2-1; TRBD2 is a possible D gene (6 bases). CDR3 length: 15 residues. CDR1 and CDR2 (germline): ENHRY, SYGVKD. V was shortened by 7 bases and J by 6 bases, with 19 bases between the two germline ends. The chain's CDR3 is CAITRSPSESNEQFF. DNA of the CDR3: TGTGCCATCACCCGAAGTCCTAGCGAGTCCAATGAGCAGTTCTTC.

The chain employs TRBV14 and TRBJ2-3, with D hard to call. CDR3 length: 15 residues. Germline CDR1 reads SGHDN; CDR2 reads FVKESK. V lost 0 bases and J 2 bases, leaving 9 bases between the germline ends. The CDR3 spells CASSQDLVHTDTQYF. CDR3 nucleotide sequence: TGTGCCAGCAGCCAAGACCTAGTCCACACAGATACGCAGTATTTT.